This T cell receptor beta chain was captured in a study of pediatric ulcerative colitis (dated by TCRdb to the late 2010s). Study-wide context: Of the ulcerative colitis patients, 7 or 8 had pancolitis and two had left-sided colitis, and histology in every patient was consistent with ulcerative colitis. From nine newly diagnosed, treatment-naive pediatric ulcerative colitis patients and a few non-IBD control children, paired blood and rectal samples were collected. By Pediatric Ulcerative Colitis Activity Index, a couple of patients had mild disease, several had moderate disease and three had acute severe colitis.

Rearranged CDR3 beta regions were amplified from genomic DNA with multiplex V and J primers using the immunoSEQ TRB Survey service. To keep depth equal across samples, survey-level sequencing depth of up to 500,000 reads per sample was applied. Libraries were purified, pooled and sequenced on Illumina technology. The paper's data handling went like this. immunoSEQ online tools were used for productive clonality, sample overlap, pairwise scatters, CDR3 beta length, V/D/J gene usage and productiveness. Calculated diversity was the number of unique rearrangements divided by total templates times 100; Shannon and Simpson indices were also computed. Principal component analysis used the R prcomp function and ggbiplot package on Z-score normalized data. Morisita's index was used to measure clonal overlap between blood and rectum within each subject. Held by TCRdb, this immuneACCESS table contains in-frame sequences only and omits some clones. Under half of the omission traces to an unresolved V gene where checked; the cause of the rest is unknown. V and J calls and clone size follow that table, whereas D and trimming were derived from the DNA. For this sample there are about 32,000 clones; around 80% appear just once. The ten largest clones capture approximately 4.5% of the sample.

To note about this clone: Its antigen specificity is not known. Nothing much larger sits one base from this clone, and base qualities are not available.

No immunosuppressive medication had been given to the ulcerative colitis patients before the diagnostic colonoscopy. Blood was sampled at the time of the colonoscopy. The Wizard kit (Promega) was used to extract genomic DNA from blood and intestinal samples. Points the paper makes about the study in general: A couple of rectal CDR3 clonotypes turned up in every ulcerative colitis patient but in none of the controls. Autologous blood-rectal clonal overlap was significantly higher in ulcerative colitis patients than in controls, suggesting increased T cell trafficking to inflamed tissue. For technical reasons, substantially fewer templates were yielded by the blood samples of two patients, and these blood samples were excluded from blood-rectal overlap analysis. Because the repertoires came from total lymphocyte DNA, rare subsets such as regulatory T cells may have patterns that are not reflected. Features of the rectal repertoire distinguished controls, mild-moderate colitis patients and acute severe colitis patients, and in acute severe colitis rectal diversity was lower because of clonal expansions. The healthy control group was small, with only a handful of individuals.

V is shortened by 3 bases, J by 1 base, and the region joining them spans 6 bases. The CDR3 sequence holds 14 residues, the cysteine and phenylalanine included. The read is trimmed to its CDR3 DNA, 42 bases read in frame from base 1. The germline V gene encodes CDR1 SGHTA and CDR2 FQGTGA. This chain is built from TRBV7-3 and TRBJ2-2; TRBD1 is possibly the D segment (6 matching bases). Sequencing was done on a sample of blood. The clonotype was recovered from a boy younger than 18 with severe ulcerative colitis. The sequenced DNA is TGTGCCAGCAGCTTGACAGGGAACACCGGGGAGCTGTTTTTT. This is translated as CASSLTGNTGELFF.